This is a list of T cell receptor beta chains from one sample in a study of CD8+ T cells in alopecia areata. Produced via immunoSEQ multiplex PCR; TCRdb's table is partial and in-frame only. The sample yields under 200,000 clones, 60% to 75% seen once. The sequencing used CD4+ T cells sorted from blood, collected at week 24, from a patient treated with tofacitinib. All receptors derive from a human donor with alopecia areata. CDR3s include the opening cysteine and the closing phenylalanine or tryptophan. Each record gives: D gene, V gene, J gene, clone size, CDR3 DNA, CDR3 protein. The D gene is left open where the match is weak. Not all rows give a size; the values are once, few, many and, for expanded clones, a class.

d_gene: .; v_gene: TRBV27; j_gene: TRBJ1-4; abundance: .; CDR3nt: TGTGCCAGCAGTTTACTCGGAGGGGGTGAAAAACTGTTTTTT; CDR3aa: CASSLLGGGEKLFF
d_gene: .; v_gene: TRBV4-1; j_gene: TRBJ1-1; abundance: .; CDR3nt: TGCGCCAGCAGCCCCGGGAGGGGAGCTTTCTTT; CDR3aa: CASSPGRGAFF
d_gene: .; v_gene: TRBV27; j_gene: TRBJ1-1; abundance: .; CDR3nt: TGTGCCAGCAGTTACAGGGAGAACACTGAAGCTTTCTTT; CDR3aa: CASSYRENTEAFF
d_gene: .; v_gene: TRBV30; j_gene: TRBJ2-2; abundance: .; CDR3nt: TGTGCCTGGAAGCAGCAAGTCAGCGGGGAGCTGTTTTTT; CDR3aa: CAWKQQVSGELFF
d_gene: .; v_gene: TRBV30; j_gene: TRBJ2-6; abundance: .; CDR3nt: TGTGCCTGGAGTGTAAAGGGTGGCGGGGCCAACGTCCTGACTTTC; CDR3aa: CAWSVKGGGANVLTF
d_gene: .; v_gene: TRBV30; j_gene: TRBJ1-4; abundance: .; CDR3nt: TGTGCCTGGAGTAGGGGCCAGAGGAATGAAAAACTGTTTTTT; CDR3aa: CAWSRGQRNEKLFF
d_gene: .; v_gene: TRBV5-8; j_gene: TRBJ1-1; abundance: .; CDR3nt: TGTGCCAGCAGCTTGGTACAGGAAGCTTTCTTT; CDR3aa: CASSLVQEAFF
d_gene: .; v_gene: TRBV30; j_gene: TRBJ2-6; abundance: .; CDR3nt: TGTGCCTGGAGTGTGGGGCTCTCTGGGGCCAACGTCCTGACTTTC; CDR3aa: CAWSVGLSGANVLTF
d_gene: TRBD2; v_gene: TRBV5-1; j_gene: TRBJ2-1; abundance: .; CDR3nt: TGCGCCAGCAGCGGGACTAGAAGGGGCAATGAGCAGTTCTTC; CDR3aa: CASSGTRRGNEQFF
d_gene: .; v_gene: TRBV29-1; j_gene: TRBJ2-5; abundance: .; CDR3nt: TGCAGCGTCGATCTAGGAGAGACCCAGTACTTC; CDR3aa: CSVDLGETQYF
d_gene: .; v_gene: TRBV7-8; j_gene: TRBJ2-4; abundance: .; CDR3nt: TGTGCCAGCAGCTCTTCTCCGGCCTCCAAAAACATTCAGTACTTC; CDR3aa: CASSSSPASKNIQYF
d_gene: TRBD2; v_gene: TRBV2; j_gene: TRBJ2-2; abundance: .; CDR3nt: TGTGCCAGCAGTGATAGCGGGGGGACGAACACCGGGGAGCTGTTTTTT; CDR3aa: CASSDSGGTNTGELFF
d_gene: TRBD1; v_gene: TRBV4-1; j_gene: TRBJ1-5; abundance: .; CDR3nt: TGCGCCAGCAGCCAAGATACGTGGCAGGGGGGACAGCCCCAGCATTTT; CDR3aa: CASSQDTWQGGQPQHF
d_gene: TRBD1; v_gene: TRBV7-9; j_gene: TRBJ2-5; abundance: .; CDR3nt: TGTGCCAGCAGCTCCAACAGAGGGGGCAATTCGGAGACCCAGTACTTC; CDR3aa: CASSSNRGGNSETQYF
d_gene: TRBD2; v_gene: TRBV5-6; j_gene: TRBJ2-7; abundance: few; CDR3nt: TGTGCCAGCAGCTTGGGCCAGCGGGGGACCTACGAGCAGTACTTC; CDR3aa: CASSLGQRGTYEQYF
d_gene: TRBD1; v_gene: TRBV18; j_gene: TRBJ2-7; abundance: .; CDR3nt: TGTGCCAGCTCACAGGGACAGAACTACGAGCAGTACTTC; CDR3aa: CASSQGQNYEQYF
d_gene: .; v_gene: TRBV30; j_gene: TRBJ1-4; abundance: .; CDR3nt: TGTGCCTGGAGTGTGGGGCCGGCCGCAAAGGGTGAAAAACTGTTTTTT; CDR3aa: CAWSVGPAAKGEKLFF
d_gene: TRBD1; v_gene: TRBV30; j_gene: TRBJ2-7; abundance: once; CDR3nt: TGTGCCTGGACGGGACAGGCCTACGAGCAGTACTTC; CDR3aa: CAWTGQAYEQYF
d_gene: .; v_gene: TRBV4-1; j_gene: TRBJ1-3; abundance: .; CDR3nt: TGCGCCAGCAGCCAAACTACTATGACAGATACTACTGCTGGAAACACCATATATTTT; CDR3aa: CASSQTTMTDTTAGNTIYF
d_gene: .; v_gene: TRBV30; j_gene: TRBJ1-6; abundance: .; CDR3nt: TGTGCCTGGAGTGCGAGCGGAAGTTCACCCCTCCACTTT; CDR3aa: CAWSASGSSPLHF
d_gene: .; v_gene: TRBV7-2; j_gene: TRBJ1-5; abundance: .; CDR3nt: TGTGCCAGCAGCTTTAAGGGGGGGAATAGCAATCAGCCCCAGCATTTT; CDR3aa: CASSFKGGNSNQPQHF
d_gene: .; v_gene: TRBV6-1; j_gene: TRBJ2-3; abundance: once; CDR3nt: TGTGCCAGCAGTGAATATGGGGCCCCGGGTTATACGCAGTATTTT; CDR3aa: CASSEYGAPGYTQYF
d_gene: TRBD1; v_gene: TRBV4-1; j_gene: TRBJ2-1; abundance: .; CDR3nt: TGCGCCAGCAGTCAACAGGGGGGAGAGCAGTTCTTC; CDR3aa: CASSQQGGEQFF
d_gene: TRBD2; v_gene: TRBV30; j_gene: TRBJ2-1; abundance: .; CDR3nt: TGTGCCTGGAGTGAAAGACTAGCGGGGGGGCAGTTCTTC; CDR3aa: CAWSERLAGGQFF
d_gene: .; v_gene: TRBV12-5; j_gene: TRBJ2-4; abundance: .; CDR3nt: TGTGCTAGTGGTTTGAGGAGTGGGCTAGCCAAAAACATTCAGTACTTC; CDR3aa: CASGLRSGLAKNIQYF
d_gene: TRBD2; v_gene: TRBV29-1; j_gene: TRBJ2-3; abundance: .; CDR3nt: TGCAGCGCCCGGCCTAGCGGGGGTGCAGATACGCAGTATTTT; CDR3aa: CSARPSGGADTQYF
d_gene: .; v_gene: TRBV7-9; j_gene: TRBJ2-5; abundance: .; CDR3nt: TGTGCCAGCAGCTTAACTCAGGGGCAAGAGACCCAGTACTTC; CDR3aa: CASSLTQGQETQYF
d_gene: .; v_gene: TRBV29-1; j_gene: TRBJ1-1; abundance: once; CDR3nt: TGCAGCGTTGGGAACAGCGCAAACACTGAAGCTTTCTTT; CDR3aa: CSVGNSANTEAFF
d_gene: .; v_gene: TRBV18; j_gene: TRBJ1-5; abundance: .; CDR3nt: TGTGCCAGCTCACCGACCGGGGGGGCGCGATCCCCCCAGCATTTT; CDR3aa: CASSPTGGARSPQHF
d_gene: TRBD1; v_gene: TRBV6-5; j_gene: TRBJ2-3; abundance: .; CDR3nt: TGTGCCAGCAAGACTACAGGGGCCGATACGCAGTATTTT; CDR3aa: CASKTTGADTQYF
d_gene: .; v_gene: TRBV6-5; j_gene: TRBJ2-6; abundance: .; CDR3nt: TGTGCCAGCAGTTACGATGGCCCCTCTGGGGCCAACGTCCTGACTTTC; CDR3aa: CASSYDGPSGANVLTF
d_gene: .; v_gene: TRBV6-5; j_gene: TRBJ2-6; abundance: .; CDR3nt: TGTGCCAGCACCGATAATTCCTTTGGGGCCAACGTCCTGACTTTC; CDR3aa: CASTDNSFGANVLTF
d_gene: .; v_gene: TRBV7-2; j_gene: TRBJ2-7; abundance: .; CDR3nt: TGTGCCAGCAGCTTAGCGGGGGGGCGCGAGCAGTACTTC; CDR3aa: CASSLAGGREQYF
d_gene: .; v_gene: TRBV29-1; j_gene: TRBJ2-5; abundance: few; CDR3nt: TGCAGCGCGGACAAAGGGGAGACCCAGTACTTC; CDR3aa: CSADKGETQYF
d_gene: .; v_gene: TRBV29-1; j_gene: TRBJ1-1; abundance: .; CDR3nt: TGCAGCGTTGAGGGGATGAAGAACACTGAAGCTTTCTTT; CDR3aa: CSVEGMKNTEAFF
d_gene: .; v_gene: TRBV6-5; j_gene: TRBJ1-2; abundance: .; CDR3nt: TGTGCCAGCAGTCACCTCAGGGAAAACTATGGCTACACCTTC; CDR3aa: CASSHLRENYGYTF
d_gene: .; v_gene: TRBV7-9; j_gene: TRBJ1-4; abundance: .; CDR3nt: TGTGCCAGCAGCACGGAGGGAAACGCTAATGAAAAACTGTTTTTT; CDR3aa: CASSTEGNANEKLFF
d_gene: TRBD1; v_gene: TRBV7-9; j_gene: TRBJ1-5; abundance: .; CDR3nt: TGTGCCAGCAGCCGGGGACAGGGGACATATCAGCCCCAGCATTTT; CDR3aa: CASSRGQGTYQPQHF
d_gene: TRBD2; v_gene: TRBV29-1; j_gene: TRBJ2-7; abundance: .; CDR3nt: TGCAGCGTTGAAAGCGGGGGCGCAACCTACGAGCAGTACTTC; CDR3aa: CSVESGGATYEQYF
d_gene: .; v_gene: TRBV5-1; j_gene: TRBJ2-1; abundance: few; CDR3nt: TGCGCCAGCAGAGACTCAGGGTTGGTTACCCACAATGAGCAGTTCTTC; CDR3aa: CASRDSGLVTHNEQFF
d_gene: TRBD1; v_gene: TRBV7-7; j_gene: TRBJ2-5; abundance: .; CDR3nt: TGTGCTAGCAGCTTCGGGACAGGGGAGACCCAGTACTTC; CDR3aa: CASSFGTGETQYF
d_gene: .; v_gene: TRBV7-9; j_gene: TRBJ1-1; abundance: .; CDR3nt: TGTGCCAGCAGCTCCAGGGTCACCGGCACTGAAGCTTTCTTT; CDR3aa: CASSSRVTGTEAFF
d_gene: TRBD2; v_gene: TRBV9; j_gene: TRBJ2-3; abundance: .; CDR3nt: TGTGCCAGCAGCGTTAGCGGGGGGCGCACAGATACGCAGTATTTT; CDR3aa: CASSVSGGRTDTQYF
d_gene: .; v_gene: TRBV29-1; j_gene: TRBJ1-1; abundance: .; CDR3nt: TGCAGCGTTGTTCGGCAGTTGAACACTGAAGCTTTCTTT; CDR3aa: CSVVRQLNTEAFF
d_gene: .; v_gene: TRBV6-5; j_gene: TRBJ2-1; abundance: .; CDR3nt: TGTGCCAGCAGCGTAGACGGCAGCTCCTACAATGAGCAGTTCTTC; CDR3aa: CASSVDGSSYNEQFF
d_gene: .; v_gene: TRBV7-3; j_gene: TRBJ1-6; abundance: few; CDR3nt: TGTGCCAGCAGCTTAGGCCGACAGGATTCACCCCTCCACTTT; CDR3aa: CASSLGRQDSPLHF
d_gene: .; v_gene: TRBV4-1; j_gene: TRBJ2-4; abundance: .; CDR3nt: TGCGCCAGCAGCCAATGGACAGAGCTAGCCAAAAACATTCAGTACTTC; CDR3aa: CASSQWTELAKNIQYF